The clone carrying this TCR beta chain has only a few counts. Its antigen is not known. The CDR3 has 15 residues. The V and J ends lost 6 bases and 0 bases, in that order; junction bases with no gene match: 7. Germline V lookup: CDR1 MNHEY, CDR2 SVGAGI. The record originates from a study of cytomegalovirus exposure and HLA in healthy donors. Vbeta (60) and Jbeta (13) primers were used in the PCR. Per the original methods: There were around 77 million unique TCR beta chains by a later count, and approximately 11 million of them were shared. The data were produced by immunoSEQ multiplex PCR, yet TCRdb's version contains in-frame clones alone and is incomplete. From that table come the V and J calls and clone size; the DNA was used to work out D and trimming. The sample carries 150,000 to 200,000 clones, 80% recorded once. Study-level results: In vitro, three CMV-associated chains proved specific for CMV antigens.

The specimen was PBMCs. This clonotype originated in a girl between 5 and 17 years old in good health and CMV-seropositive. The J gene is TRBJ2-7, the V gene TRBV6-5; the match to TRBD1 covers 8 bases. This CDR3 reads CASSFRQGSSYEQYF. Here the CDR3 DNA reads TGTGCCAGCAGCTTTCGACAGGGGTCCTCCTACGAGCAGTACTTC.